Sequencing of this T cell receptor beta chain was carried out in a study of shared clonotypes between healthy human individuals. CD45RO+ cells went into CD8 memory alongside CCR7-negative CD45RA+ TemRA cells. This was a deep-level run. Generated by immunoSEQ multiplex PCR, the TCRdb table keeps only in-frame clones and is missing some. The table has some 79,000 clones, about 61% seen once. Germline CDR1 is SQVTM and CDR2 is ANQGSEA. The CDR3 spans 14 residues. The germline V and J ends were trimmed by 7 bases and 7 bases, with 20 bases remaining between them. This TCR was sampled from a man aged 30 to 39 in good health. This rearrangement joins TRBV29-1 to TRBJ2-1; D perhaps matches TRBD2 (8 bases). The sequencing input was memory CD8+ T cells sorted from blood. Subset described: CD45RO+ cells pooled with CCR7-negative TemRA cells. CDR3: CSANREGALNEQFF. Written as DNA, the CDR3 is TGCAGCGCAAACCGGGAGGGGGCCTTAAATGAGCAGTTCTTC.